A selection of T cell receptor beta chains follows, all from one sample in a study of blood T cell repertoires in COVID-19. The protocol was immunoSEQ multiplex PCR, while the TCRdb copy is restricted to in-frame clones and leaves out a portion. There are 140,000 to 150,000 clones in the sample; around 82% occur only once, and 12% to 15% lies in the top ten. Sequenced sample: peripheral blood. The receptors stem from a human donor with acute or convalescent COVID-19. The donor label of this sample is uncertain. CDR3s include the opening cysteine and the closing phenylalanine or tryptophan. The D gene is left open where the match is weak. Clone sizes are given selectively: once, few, many, or a class where the clone is expanded.

>-|TRBJ1-2|TRBV6-5|TRBD1
CASSNSGGAYGYTF
TGTGCCAGCAGTAATTCAGGGGGCGCTTATGGCTACACCTTC
>-|TRBJ2-1|TRBV5-1|TRBD2
CASSILADYYNEQFF
TGCGCCAGCAGCATCCTAGCGGACTACTACAATGAGCAGTTCTTC
>-|TRBJ1-4|TRBV15|-
CATSTGSNEKLFF
TGTGCCACCAGCACAGGGTCTAATGAAAAACTGTTTTTT
>-|TRBJ1-5|TRBV29-1|-
CSVGAGGNQPQHF
TGCAGCGTTGGAGCGGGGGGCAATCAGCCCCAGCATTTT
>once|TRBJ2-5|TRBV5-1|-
CASSLRGGETQYF
TGCGCCAGCAGCTTGAGGGGCGGAGAGACCCAGTACTTC
>-|TRBJ2-7|TRBV7-9|-
CATSLATGTPTYEQYF
TGTGCCACCTCCCTAGCGACCGGGACCCCAACCTACGAGCAGTACTTC
>-|TRBJ2-3|TRBV6-1|TRBD2
CASSETGSGGSDTQYF
TGTGCCAGCAGTGAAACGGGTAGCGGGGGGTCAGATACGCAGTATTTT
>-|TRBJ1-6|TRBV30|TRBD1
CAWTDRGLGDSPLHF
TGTGCCTGGACCGACAGGGGCCTAGGGGATTCACCCCTCCACTTT
>-|TRBJ1-6|TRBV6-4|TRBD1
CASSEVGQGVPRTYNSPLHF
TGTGCCAGCAGTGAAGTTGGGCAGGGGGTCCCTCGAACCTATAATTCACCCCTCCACTTT
>-|TRBJ2-1|TRBV18|-
CASSPNPLRGLGNEQFF
TGTGCCAGCTCACCTAACCCTCTCCGCGGATTAGGCAATGAGCAGTTCTTC
>-|TRBJ1-1|TRBV5-1|-
CASRQQINTEAFF
TGCGCCAGCAGACAACAGATAAACACTGAAGCTTTCTTT
>few|TRBJ1-1|TRBV5-1|-
CASSPRSGQEGTEAFF
TGCGCCAGCAGCCCCCGATCGGGTCAGGAGGGAACTGAAGCTTTCTTT
>-|TRBJ2-7|TRBV6-5|-
CASSDPGNSYEQYF
TGTGCCAGCAGCGACCCAGGGAACTCCTACGAGCAGTACTTC
>few|TRBJ1-1|TRBV7-7|-
CASSLSGNTEAFF
TGTGCTAGCAGCTTATCGGGGAACACTGAAGCTTTCTTT
>-|TRBJ2-3|TRBV7-8|-
CASSPITVFSDTQYF
TGTGCCAGCAGCCCTATTACCGTATTCTCAGATACGCAGTATTTT
>-|TRBJ1-1|TRBV14|-
CASSQDRGEAFF
TGTGCCAGCAGCCAAGACCGGGGGGAAGCTTTCTTT
>-|TRBJ1-1|TRBV6-5|TRBD1
CASSLGTANTEAFF
TGTGCCAGCAGTCTTGGGACAGCAAACACTGAAGCTTTCTTT